These 9 T cell receptor beta chains originate from one sample sequenced in a study of OX40 agonist ivuxolimab in advanced cancers. The data were produced by immunoSEQ multiplex PCR, yet TCRdb's version contains in-frame clones alone and is incomplete. The sample records approximately 88,000 clones, approximately 91% being singletons. The sequencing used CD4+ or CD8+ T cells sorted from blood, collected in a trial of the OX40 agonist ivuxolimab. The receptor source for this set is an adult with an advanced solid tumor such as melanoma, head and neck, liver or kidney cancer.

The chain recombines TRBV5-1 with TRBJ1-1; the D is unclear. CDR3 size: 14 residues. Trimming stripped 0 bases from V and 1 base from J, with 7 bases between. The germline V gene has CDR1 SGHRS and CDR2 YFSETQ. For the CDR3, the DNA is TGCGCCAGCAGCTTGGACAATAAGAACACTGAAGCTTTCTTT. Protein: CASSLDNKNTEAFF.

The chain employs TRBV7-2 and TRBJ1-1; D remains ambiguous. The CDR3 length is 14 residues. The ends were cut back, 1 base at V and 5 bases at J, with 11 bases in the middle. Germline CDR1 reads SGHTA; CDR2 reads FQGNSA. The CDR3, as DNA: TGTGCCAGCAGCTTAGGGGCATCCGGGACTGAAGCTTTCTTT. Amino acids: CASSLGASGTEAFF.

The chain couples TRBV11-2 to TRBJ1-5; no reliable D call. CDR1 is SGHAT, CDR2 FQNNGV, per germline. This CDR3 is built from 13 residues. V gave up 3 bases and J gave up 4 bases, with 7 bases separating them. The CDR3 bases are TGTGCCAGCAGCTTGGTGCAGAATCAGCCCCAGCATTTT. It encodes CASSLVQNQPQHF.

The chain links TRBV6-6 to TRBJ1-1, with TRBD1 matching over 7 bases. This CDR3 has 14 residues. Germline-derived CDR1 and CDR2 are MNHNY and SVGAGI (reference sequence). The trim removed 10 bases at V and 1 base at J, leaving 9 bases unmatched. This chain's CDR3 is CATQPGGRNTEAFF. The DNA for the CDR3 is TGTGCCACCCAGCCAGGGGGAAGGAACACTGAAGCTTTCTTT.

The chain links TRBV5-6 to TRBJ1-2; TRBD1 matches at 8 bases. The germline V gene encodes CDR1 SGHDT and CDR2 YYEEEE. CDR3 size: 14 residues. The J segment lost 2 bases and the V segment lost 4 bases, leaving 4 bases of the junction unmatched. The chain's CDR3 is CASSLGQVNYGYTF. The CDR3 nucleotides read TGTGCCAGCAGCCTGGGACAGGTAAACTATGGCTACACCTTC.

The rearrangement links TRBV5-1 to TRBJ2-5, with a tentative D call TRBD1 (5 bases). Germline V gene lookup returns CDR1 SGHRS and CDR2 YFSETQ. This CDR3 region has 15 residues. V lost 0 bases, J lost 2 bases, and 11 bases lay in between. The CDR3 here is CASSLAWGRQETQYF. The CDR3 region has the DNA TGCGCCAGCAGCTTGGCCTGGGGCAGACAAGAGACCCAGTACTTC.

This CDR3 is CASTDSRGWTGELFF. The CDR3 coding sequence is TGTGCCAGCACCGACTCCCGGGGCTGGACCGGGGAGCTGTTTTTT. The chain links TRBV5-8 to TRBJ2-2; D is perhaps TRBD1 or TRBD2 (5 bases each). The V gene lost 6 bases and the J gene lost 5 bases, with 17 bases spanning the gap. The CDR3 is 15 residues long. The germline V gene has CDR1 SGHTS and CDR2 YDEGEE.

The chain has TRBV18 and TRBJ1-1, with TRBD1 matching over 7 bases. Germline CDR1 KGHSH, CDR2 LQKENI. The J segment lost 0 bases and the V segment lost 8 bases, leaving 6 bases of the junction unmatched. This CDR3 contains 14 residues. This CDR3 reads CASGRDRLNTEAFF. In DNA form, the CDR3 reads TGTGCCAGCGGACGGGACAGACTGAACACTGAAGCTTTCTTT.

The chain couples TRBV20-1 to TRBJ2-7; D remains ambiguous. Germline assignment: CDR1 DFQATT and CDR2 SNEGSKA (reference sequence). V shed 1 base and J shed 3 bases, with 4 bases lying between them. This CDR3 is built from 11 residues. CDR3 sequence reads: CSARGLYEQYF. The DNA of the CDR3 is TGCAGTGCTAGAGGTCTCTACGAGCAGTACTTC.